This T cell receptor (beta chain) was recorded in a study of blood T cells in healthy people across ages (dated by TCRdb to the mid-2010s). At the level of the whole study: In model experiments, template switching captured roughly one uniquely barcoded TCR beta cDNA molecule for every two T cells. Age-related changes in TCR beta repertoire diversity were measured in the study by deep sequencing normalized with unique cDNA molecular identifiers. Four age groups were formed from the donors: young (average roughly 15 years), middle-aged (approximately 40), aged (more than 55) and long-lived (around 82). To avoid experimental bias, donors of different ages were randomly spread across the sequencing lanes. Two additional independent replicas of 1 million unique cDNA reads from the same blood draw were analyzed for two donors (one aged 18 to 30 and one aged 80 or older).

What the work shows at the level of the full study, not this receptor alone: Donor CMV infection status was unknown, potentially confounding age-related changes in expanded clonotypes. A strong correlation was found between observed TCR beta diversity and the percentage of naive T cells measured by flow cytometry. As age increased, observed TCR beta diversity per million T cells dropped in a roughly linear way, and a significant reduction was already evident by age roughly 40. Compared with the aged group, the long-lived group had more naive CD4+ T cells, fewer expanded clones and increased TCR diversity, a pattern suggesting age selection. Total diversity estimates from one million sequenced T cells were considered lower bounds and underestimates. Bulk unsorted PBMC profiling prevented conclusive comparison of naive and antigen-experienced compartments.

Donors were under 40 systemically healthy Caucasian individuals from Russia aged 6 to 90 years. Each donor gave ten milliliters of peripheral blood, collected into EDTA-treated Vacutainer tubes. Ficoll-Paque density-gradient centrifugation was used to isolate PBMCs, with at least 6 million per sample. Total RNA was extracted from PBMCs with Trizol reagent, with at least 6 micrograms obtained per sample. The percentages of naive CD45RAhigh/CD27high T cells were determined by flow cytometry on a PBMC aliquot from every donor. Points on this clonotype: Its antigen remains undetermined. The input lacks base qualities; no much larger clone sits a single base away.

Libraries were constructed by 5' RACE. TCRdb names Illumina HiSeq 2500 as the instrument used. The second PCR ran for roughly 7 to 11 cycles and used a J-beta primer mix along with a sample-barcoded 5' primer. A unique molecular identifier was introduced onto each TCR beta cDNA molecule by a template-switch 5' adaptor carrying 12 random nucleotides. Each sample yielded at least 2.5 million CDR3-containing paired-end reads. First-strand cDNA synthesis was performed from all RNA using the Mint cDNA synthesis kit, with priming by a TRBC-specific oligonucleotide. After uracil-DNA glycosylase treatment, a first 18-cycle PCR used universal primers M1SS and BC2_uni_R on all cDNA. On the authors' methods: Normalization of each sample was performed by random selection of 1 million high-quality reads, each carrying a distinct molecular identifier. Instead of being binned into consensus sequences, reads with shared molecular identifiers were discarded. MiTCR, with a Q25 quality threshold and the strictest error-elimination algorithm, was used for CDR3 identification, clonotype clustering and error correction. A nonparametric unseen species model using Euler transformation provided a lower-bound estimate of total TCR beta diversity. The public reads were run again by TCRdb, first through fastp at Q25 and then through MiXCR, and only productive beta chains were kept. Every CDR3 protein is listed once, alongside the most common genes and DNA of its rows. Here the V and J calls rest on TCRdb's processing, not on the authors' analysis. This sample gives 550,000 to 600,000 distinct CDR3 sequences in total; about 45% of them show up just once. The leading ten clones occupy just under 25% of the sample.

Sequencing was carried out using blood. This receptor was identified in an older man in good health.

DNA sequence: TGTGCCAGCAACGGACAGGGCCAACAGCCCCAGCATTTT. The resulting protein is CASNGQGQQPQHF. The sequence is built from TRBV12-3 or TRBV12-4 and TRBJ1-5, with 8 bases in between that match TRBD1. The CDR3 runs 13 residues from the cysteine to the phenylalanine. Kept here is only the CDR3 DNA, which spans 39 bases and is read in frame from base 1. Trimming leaves V shorter by 7 bases and J shorter by 7 bases, with the junction holding 6 bases beyond the gene matches.